This TCR beta chain was captured in a study of shared clonotypes between healthy human individuals. Measured with immunoSEQ multiplex PCR; TCRdb has only the in-frame clones, and not every one. Altogether roughly 480,000 clones are present, roughly 85% being singletons, with the ten largest covering 12%. V gave up 3 bases and J gave up 2 bases; unmatched junction bases: 1. The CDR3 contains 13 residues. CDR1 is SGDLS, CDR2 YYNGEE, per germline. The chain recombines TRBV9 with TRBJ1-2; 7 nucleotides line up with TRBD1. The sequence derives from a middle-aged woman in good health. Some clones in this sample may be carry-over from other donors' samples. The specimen sequenced was PBMCs. CDR3 in amino acids: CASSDRGNYGYTF. The CDR3 DNA is TGTGCCAGCAGCGACAGGGGAAACTATGGCTACACCTTC.